This note documents a single T cell receptor beta chain sequence. Its antigen is currently unknown. These data are taken from a study of blood T cells in healthy people across ages. Findings and limits, study-wide: Shifts in expanded clonotypes may have been confounded by donor CMV status, which was unknown.

Trimming took off 7 bases at V and 2 bases at J, with 12 bases between the two ends. This CDR3 is built from 14 residues. CDR1 and CDR2 (germline): MNHNY, SVGAGI (reference sequence). Primers used in a second PCR of about 7 to 12 cycles were a sample-barcoded 5' primer and a J-beta primer mix. From the 5' RACE reads, TCRdb called clonotypes with MiXCR, one entry per CDR3 protein. The data hold roughly 1,100,000 distinct CDR3 sequences, with 20% to 25% observed a single time. These records were also assigned to another study, of T cells of mothers and their children.

The chain has TRBV6-6 and TRBJ1-5; maybe TRBD1 (6 bases). Input material: blood. The TCR comes from a girl aged 2 to 10 in good health. Here the CDR3 reads CASIQQGGNQPQHF. In DNA, the CDR3 is TGTGCCAGCATCCAACAGGGTGGCAATCAGCCCCAGCATTTT.